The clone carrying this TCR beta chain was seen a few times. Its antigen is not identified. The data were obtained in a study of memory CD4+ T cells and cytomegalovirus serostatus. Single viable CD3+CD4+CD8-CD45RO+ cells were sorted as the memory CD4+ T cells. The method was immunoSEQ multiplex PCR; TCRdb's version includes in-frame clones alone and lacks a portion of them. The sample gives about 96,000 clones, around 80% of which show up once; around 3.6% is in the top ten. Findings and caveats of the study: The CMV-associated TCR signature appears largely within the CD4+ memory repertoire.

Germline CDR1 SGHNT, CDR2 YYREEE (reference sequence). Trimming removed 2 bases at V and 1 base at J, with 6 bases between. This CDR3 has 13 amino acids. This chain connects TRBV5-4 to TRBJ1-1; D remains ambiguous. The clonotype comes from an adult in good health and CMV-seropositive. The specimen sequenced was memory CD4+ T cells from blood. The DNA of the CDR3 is TGTGCCAGCAGCTTTCCACAGAACACTGAAGCTTTCTTT. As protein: CASSFPQNTEAFF. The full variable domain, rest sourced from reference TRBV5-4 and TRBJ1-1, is ETGVTQSPTHLIKTRGQQVTLRCSSQSGHNTVSWYQQALGQGPQFIFQYYREEENGRGNFPPRFSGLQFPNYSSELNVNALELDDSALYLCASSFPQNTEAFFGQGTRLTVV.